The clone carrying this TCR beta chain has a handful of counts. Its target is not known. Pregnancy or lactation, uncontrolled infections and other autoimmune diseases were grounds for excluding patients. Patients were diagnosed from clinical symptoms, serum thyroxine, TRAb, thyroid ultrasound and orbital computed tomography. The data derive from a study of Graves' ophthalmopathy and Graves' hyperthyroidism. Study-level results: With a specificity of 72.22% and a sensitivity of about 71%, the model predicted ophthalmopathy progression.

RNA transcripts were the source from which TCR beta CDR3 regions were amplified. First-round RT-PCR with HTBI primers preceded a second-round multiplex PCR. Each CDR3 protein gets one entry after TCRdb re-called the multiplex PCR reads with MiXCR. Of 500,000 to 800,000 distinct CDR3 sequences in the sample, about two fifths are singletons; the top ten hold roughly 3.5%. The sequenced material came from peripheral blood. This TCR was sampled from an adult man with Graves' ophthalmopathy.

The CDR3 coding sequence is TGTGCCAGTAGCCCCCCGGGACTAGCCCTCCAAGAGACCCAGTACTTC. Its protein product is CASSPPGLALQETQYF. This chain joins TRBV19 and TRBJ2-5; TRBD2 agrees at 9 bases. Germline V gives CDR1 LNHDA, CDR2 SQIVND (reference sequence). The trim removed 6 bases at V and 1 base at J, leaving 9 bases unmatched. The CDR3 spans 16 residues.